Below, 19 T cell receptor beta chains from the same sample are listed, as sequenced in a study of memory CD4+ T cells and cytomegalovirus serostatus. Single viable CD3+CD4+CD8-CD45RO+ cells were sorted as the memory CD4+ T cells. Some clones are missing from TCRdb's copy, which holds only in-frame ones; the method was immunoSEQ multiplex PCR. The table records tens of thousands of clones, 60% to 85% of them present only once. The sequenced sample was memory CD4+ T cells from blood. The receptor set was obtained from an adult in good health and CMV-seropositive.

J is TRBJ2-7 and V is TRBV5-6, with a possible D match to TRBD1 (5 bases). The V end lost 0 bases, the J end lost 2 bases, and 15 bases lay between the germline ends. Germline CDR1 and CDR2: SGHDT and YYEEEE. CDR3 length equals 16 residues. The DNA of the CDR3 is TGTGCCAGCAGCTTGGCCGCACAGGCCTTTCCCTACGAGCAGTACTTC. Translating gives CASSLAAQAFPYEQYF. Using reference TRBV5-6 and TRBJ2-7 for the parts outside the CDR3, the full variable domain is DAGVTQSPTHLIKTRGQQVTLRCSPKSGHDTVSWYQQALGQGPQFIFQYYEEEERQRGNFPDRFSGHQFPNYSSELNVNALLLGDSALYLCASSLAAQAFPYEQYFGPGTRLTVT.

J is TRBJ2-5 and V is TRBV6-5; unclear D gene. Germline V gene data show CDR1 as MNHEY and CDR2 as SVGAGI. The CDR3 is 13 residues long. The ends were cut back, 8 bases at V and 5 bases at J, with 15 bases in the middle. The CDR3 region is CASAGQARETQYF. CDR3 nucleotide sequence: TGTGCCAGCGCTGGGCAGGCGAGGGAGACCCAGTACTTC.

The rearrangement links TRBV5-1 to TRBJ2-3, with D tentatively TRBD2 (5 bases). This CDR3 is 17 amino acids long. V lost 1 base, J lost 2 bases, and 17 bases lay in between. The germline V gene encodes CDR1 SGHRS and CDR2 YFSETQ. CDR3 loop: CASSLISSGGFTDTQYF. As DNA, the CDR3 is TGCGCCAGCAGCTTGATCTCATCTGGCGGGTTCACAGATACGCAGTATTTT. The variable domain in full, completed from reference TRBV5-1 and TRBJ2-3, reads KAGVTQTPRYLIKTRGQQVTLSCSPISGHRSVSWYQQTPGQGLQFLFEYFSETQRNKGNFPGRFSGRQFSNSRSEMNVSTLELGDSALYLCASSLISSGGFTDTQYFGPGTRLTVL.

This clone was detected only once. V gene TRBV7-2 combines with J gene TRBJ2-3; D possibly uses TRBD1 or TRBD2 (6 bases each). V was clipped by 1 base and J by 6 bases, with 14 bases between them. The germline CDR1 and CDR2 sequences are SGHTA and FQGNSA. This CDR3 is 15 amino acids long. CDR3 in amino acids: CASSLVGGPGDTQYF. Written as DNA, the CDR3 is TGTGCCAGCAGCTTAGTAGGGGGGCCCGGGGATACGCAGTATTTT.

A single count supports this clone. The chain recombines TRBV5-1 with TRBJ2-3; 10 bases fit TRBD2. The CDR3 loop spans 14 amino acids. The germline gives CDR1 SGHRS, CDR2 YFSETQ. V shed 7 bases, J shed 6 bases, and the junction held 8 bases outside the gene matches. Here the CDR3 reads CASAGLAVQDTQYF. In DNA form, the CDR3 reads TGCGCCAGCGCCGGACTAGCGGTTCAGGATACGCAGTATTTT.

This clone has more than one count but fewer than ten. The gene calls are TRBV27 and TRBJ1-1; no firm D call. This CDR3 has 13 amino acids. The germline V and J ends were trimmed by 4 bases and 0 bases, with 6 bases remaining between them. Germline V gives CDR1 MNHEY, CDR2 SMNVEV (reference sequence). In DNA, the CDR3 is TGTGCCAGCAGTTCCCGGATGAACACTGAAGCTTTCTTT. Its protein is CASSSRMNTEAFF.

This clone showed up just a few times. This rearrangement joins TRBV30 to TRBJ1-1; D gene uncertain. CDR1 GTSNPN and CDR2 SVGIG come from the germline V gene (reference sequence). The CDR3 is 12 residues long. Trimming took 3 bases from V and 8 from J, leaving 13 bases between them. CDR3 DNA: TGTGCCTGGAGACGACCCCCGGGGGAAGCTTTCTTT. Its protein is CAWRRPPGEAFF.

As to this clone: One end of the junction fails to match germline, which may point to a read error. V and J are TRBV7-2 and TRBJ2-1; 10 nucleotides agree with TRBD2. CDR1 and CDR2 from the germline V gene are SGHTA and FQGNSA. The CDR3 totals 15 residues. CDR3 residues: CASSSASGSRNEQFF. The CDR3 DNA sequence: TGTGCCAGTAGCTCGGCTAGCGGGAGTCGAAATGAGCAGTTCTTC.

The J gene is TRBJ2-7, the V gene TRBV18; D perhaps matches TRBD1 (5 bases). CDR1 is KGHSH and CDR2 is LQKENI in the germline V gene. The germline V and J ends were trimmed by 4 bases and 3 bases, with 10 bases remaining between them. This CDR3 spans 13 amino acids. The CDR3 loop is CASSLRVNYEQYF. In nucleotides, the CDR3 is TGTGCCAGCTCACTCAGGGTAAACTACGAGCAGTACTTC.

The chain recombines TRBV2 with TRBJ1-5; 7 positions match TRBD1. V shed 3 bases, J shed 2 bases, and the junction held 10 bases outside the gene matches. Germline V gene lookup returns CDR1 SNHLY and CDR2 FYNNEI. This CDR3 contains 17 residues. CDR3 sequence: CASSEREGAGRNQPQHF. The CDR3 bases are TGTGCCAGCAGTGAGCGGGAGGGGGCTGGTCGCAATCAGCCCCAGCATTTT.

The CDR3 bases are TGCGCCAGCAGCTTCCAAGAGACCCAGTACTTC. Protein sequence: CASSFQETQYF. This chain links TRBV5-1 with TRBJ2-5, with D hard to call. Between the trimmed V and J ends, which lost 2 bases and 1 base, there was a span of 0 bases. Looked up from germline, CDR1 is SGHRS and CDR2 is YFSETQ. The CDR3 runs to 11 residues.

The chain carries TRBV7-3 and TRBJ1-5; 10 bases fit TRBD1. The CDR3 consists of 19 residues. The V gene's germline CDR1 is SGHTA and CDR2 FQGTGA. Trimming at V came to 1 base and at J to 0 bases, leaving 9 bases not matched to a gene. Here the CDR3 DNA reads TGTGCCAGCAGCTTAATCCGCGACAGGGGGCGTTATAGCAATCAGCCCCAGCATTTT. Translating gives CASSLIRDRGRYSNQPQHF.

This chain connects TRBV9 to TRBJ2-7; unclear D gene. Germline V lookup: CDR1 SGDLS, CDR2 YYNGEE. The ends were cut back, 0 bases at V and 1 base at J, with 8 bases in the middle. The CDR3 sequence is 14 residues long. The CDR3 loop is CASSVGELSYEQYF. CDR3 in DNA: TGTGCCAGCAGCGTAGGCGAACTTTCCTACGAGCAGTACTTC.

The CDR3 sequence is CASTPSWGNTYGYTF. Here the CDR3 DNA reads TGTGCCAGCACCCCTTCGTGGGGGAACACCTATGGCTACACCTTC. The rearrangement uses TRBV27 and TRBJ1-2; a possible D gene is TRBD1 (5 bases). Between the trimmed V and J ends, which lost 7 bases and 4 bases, there was a span of 19 bases. Germline CDR1 and CDR2: MNHEY and SMNVEV (reference sequence). The CDR3 runs 15 residues.

This chain joins TRBV21-1 and TRBJ2-7; whether TRBD2, the table's D call, matches the DNA was not checked. TRBV21-1 is termed a pseudogene. This CDR3 is built from 15 residues. CDR3 sequence reads: CASKTGGGRPYEQYF. The DNA for the CDR3 is TGTGCCAGCAAAACGGGGGGAGGAAGGCCCTACGAGCAGTACTTC.

The chain recombines TRBV11-2 with TRBJ2-6; D gene unclear. The CDR3 has 16 residues. V was trimmed by 5 bases and J by 2 bases, leaving 13 bases between them. Germline assignment: CDR1 SGHAT and CDR2 FQNNGV. CDR3 coding DNA: TGTGCCAGCAGCCGCCCACGAGGACCTGGGGCCAACGTCCTGACTTTC. It specifies CASSRPRGPGANVLTF. Full variable domain (remainder filled in from reference TRBV11-2 and TRBJ2-6): EAGVAQSPRYKIIEKRQSVAFWCNPISGHATLYWYQQILGQGPKLLIQFQNNGVVDDSQLPKDRFSAERLKGVDSTLKIQPAKLEDSAVYLCASSRPRGPGANVLTFGAGSRLTVL.

The rearrangement joins TRBV19 to TRBJ2-7; possibly TRBD1 for D (6 bases). CDR1 is LNHDA and CDR2 is SQIVND in the germline V gene (reference sequence). V lost 3 bases, J lost 2 bases, and 11 bases lay in between. The CDR3 loop spans 14 amino acids. CDR3 sequence (DNA): TGTGCCAGTAGTATGGGGGCAGGGACCTACGAGCAGTACTTC. Residues: CASSMGAGTYEQYF.

The rearrangement joins TRBV7-2 to TRBJ1-2; no clear D. Trimming took 1 base from V and 7 from J, leaving 10 bases between them. This CDR3 has 13 residues. The germline gives CDR1 SGHTA, CDR2 FQGNSA. The CDR3 sequence: CASSLVGMFGYTF. CDR3 nucleotides: TGTGCCAGCAGCTTAGTCGGGATGTTTGGCTACACCTTC.

The chain employs TRBV29-1 and TRBJ1-1; weak D call: TRBD1 (5 bases). Germline CDR1 is SQVTM and CDR2 is ANQGSEA. The CDR3 loop spans 16 amino acids. Trimming took off 6 bases at V and 2 bases at J, with 22 bases between the two ends. The DNA of the CDR3 is TGCAGCGTGCCCCTCCCCAATACAGGAACCAACACTGAAGCTTTCTTT. Encoded protein: CSVPLPNTGTNTEAFF.